This T cell receptor beta chain was identified in a study of shared clonotypes between healthy human individuals. Overall study context: Each donor had three CD4 naive, three CD4 memory, two CD8 naive and one CD8 memory plate. General observations from the study: Clonotype sharing among donors was expected to depend on sequencing depth.

Partitioning of CD4+ cells yielded a CD45RA+ naive subset and a CD45RA-negative memory subset. From germline, CDR1 is SGHRS and CDR2 YFSETQ. V was pared by 0 bases and J by 0 bases, with 10 bases between. The CDR3 length is 15 residues. The method was immunoSEQ multiplex PCR; TCRdb's version includes in-frame clones alone and lacks a portion of them. The repertoire consists of about 1.5 million clones, with approximately 98% occurring once and the leading ten covering approximately 0.45%. A word on this clone: Its antigen is not known.

This sequence joins TRBV5-1 and TRBJ2-7; D call uncertain. Specimen: naive CD4+ T cells sorted from blood. Subset indicated: CD45RA+ positively selected. The source is a man aged 30-40 years in good health. CDR3 DNA sequence: TGCGCCAGCAGCTTGGTTGGCTCTAGCTCCTACGAGCAGTACTTC. Translated, it gives CASSLVGSSSYEQYF.